A selection of T cell receptor beta chains follows, all from one sample in a study of OX40 agonist ivuxolimab in advanced cancers. Profiling relied on immunoSEQ multiplex PCR, and the TCRdb table lists in-frame clones only, not all of them. The sample records 70,000 to 85,000 clones, around 84% being singletons. Here the sequenced sample was CD4+ or CD8+ T cells sorted from blood, taken in a trial of the OX40 agonist ivuxolimab. The receptors originated from an adult with an advanced solid tumor such as melanoma, head and neck, liver or kidney cancer. Each CDR3 is given without its conserved first and last residue. The order of the fields is CDR3 length, V gene, D gene, J gene, CDR3 protein. A D gene is named only where the DNA matches it firmly.

length: 12
V: TRBV5-5
D: TRBD1
J: TRBJ1-2
CDR3: ASSLIGGNYGYT

length: 13
V: TRBV5-1
D: -
J: TRBJ1-4
CDR3: ASSFLTGGNEKLF

length: 9
V: TRBV13
D: -
J: TRBJ2-5
CDR3: ASSSGETQY

length: 13
V: TRBV14
D: TRBD1
J: TRBJ1-5
CDR3: ASSQTRGLNQPQH

length: 15
V: TRBV18
D: TRBD1
J: TRBJ1-1
CDR3: ASSPTGRGRGDTEAF

length: 12
V: TRBV27
D: -
J: TRBJ2-2
CDR3: ASSSPGRAGELF

length: 12
V: TRBV7-2
D: -
J: TRBJ2-5
CDR3: ASSPGSIQETQY

length: 6
V: TRBV20-1
D: -
J: TRBJ2-1
CDR3: SAFEQF

length: 15
V: TRBV18
D: TRBD1
J: TRBJ1-4
CDR3: ASSPRGQGATNEKLF

length: 12
V: TRBV14
D: TRBD1
J: TRBJ1-2
CDR3: ASSQATGGAGYT

length: 13
V: TRBV7-9
D: TRBD1
J: TRBJ1-2
CDR3: ASSSGQGEYYGYT

length: 12
V: TRBV7-9
D: TRBD1
J: TRBJ1-1
CDR3: ASSTGQGGTEAF

length: 11
V: TRBV5-1
D: -
J: TRBJ1-2
CDR3: ASSLVGPYGYT

length: 13
V: TRBV6-5
D: -
J: TRBJ1-4
CDR3: ASSYSGAGREKLF

length: 12
V: TRBV7-8
D: -
J: TRBJ1-1
CDR3: ASSLQGASTEAF

length: 15
V: TRBV9
D: TRBD2
J: TRBJ2-3
CDR3: ASSVGQAGGPLDTQY

length: 10
V: TRBV6-6
D: -
J: TRBJ1-1
CDR3: ASSPAGTEAF

length: 14
V: TRBV19
D: TRBD1
J: TRBJ1-5
CDR3: ASTNKGQNLGQPQH

length: 12
V: TRBV6-5
D: -
J: TRBJ1-6
CDR3: ASRREGGFSPLH